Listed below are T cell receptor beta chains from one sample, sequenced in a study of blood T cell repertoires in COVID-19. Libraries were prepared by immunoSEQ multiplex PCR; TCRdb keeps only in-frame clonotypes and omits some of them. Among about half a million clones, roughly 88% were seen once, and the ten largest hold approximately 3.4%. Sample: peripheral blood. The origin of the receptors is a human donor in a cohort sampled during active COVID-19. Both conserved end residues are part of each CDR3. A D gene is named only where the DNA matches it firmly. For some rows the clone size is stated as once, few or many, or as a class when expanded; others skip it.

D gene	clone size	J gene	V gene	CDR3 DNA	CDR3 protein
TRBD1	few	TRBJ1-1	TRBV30	TGTGCCTGGAGTCAGGGGGCAGACACTGAAGCTTTCTTT	CAWSQGADTEAFF
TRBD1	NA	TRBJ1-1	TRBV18	TGTGCCAGCGCAGGGGGCTCGGGCACTGAAGCTTTCTTT	CASAGGSGTEAFF
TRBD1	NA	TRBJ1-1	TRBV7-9	TGTGCCAGCAGCTCCCGGGACAGGATTGAAGCTTTCTTT	CASSSRDRIEAFF
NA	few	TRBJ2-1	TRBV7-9	TGTGCCAGCAGCAAAGTTTCCGGACTAAGGGGCCATGAGCAGTTCTTC	CASSKVSGLRGHEQFF
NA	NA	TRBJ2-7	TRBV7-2	TGTGCCAGCAGCCCCCCCGGGTCTCGTGTCGAGCAGTACTTC	CASSPPGSRVEQYF
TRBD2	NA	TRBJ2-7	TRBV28	TGTGCCAGCAGGTTAGCGGGAGGGCCTTCCGAGCAGTACTTC	CASRLAGGPSEQYF
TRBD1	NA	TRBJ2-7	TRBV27	TGTGCCAGCAGTTCCTGGACAGGGTCCTACGAGCAGTACTTC	CASSSWTGSYEQYF
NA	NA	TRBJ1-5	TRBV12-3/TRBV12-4	TGTGCCAGCAGGCAGGGAAGGGCTCAGCCCCAGCATTTT	CASRQGRAQPQHF
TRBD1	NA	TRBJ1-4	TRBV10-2	TGCGCCAGCAGTGGGGGACAGGGGAATGAAAAACTGTTTTTT	CASSGGQGNEKLFF
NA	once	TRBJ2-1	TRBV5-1	TGCGCCAGCAGCTTGGCGGTGGGGCAAGGTGAGCAGTTCTTC	CASSLAVGQGEQFF
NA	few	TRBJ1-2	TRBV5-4	TGTGCCAGCAGCCTCAGGCGAGGGGAGGGTGATGGCTACACCTTC	CASSLRRGEGDGYTF
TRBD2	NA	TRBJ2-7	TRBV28	TGTGCCACCTCCGGGACTAGCGGGAGGGCCCTCATTGTGCCCTCCTACGAGCAGTACTTC	CATSGTSGRALIVPSYEQYF
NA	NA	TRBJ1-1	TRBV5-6	TGTGCCAGCAGCACCGGACATATGGGGACTGAAGCTTTCTTT	CASSTGHMGTEAFF
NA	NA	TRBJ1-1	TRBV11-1	TGTGCCAGCAGCACCGCAAACGGGGGAATGAGCACTGAAGCTTTCTTT	CASSTANGGMSTEAFF
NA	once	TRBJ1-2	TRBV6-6	TGTGCCAGCAGTTACAGCGATACTAACTATGGCTACACCTTC	CASSYSDTNYGYTF
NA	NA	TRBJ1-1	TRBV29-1	TGCAGCGCGGGACAAACGAACACTGAAGCTTTCTTT	CSAGQTNTEAFF
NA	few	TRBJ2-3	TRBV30	TGTGCCTGGAGTGTGCTTAGCGTTAGCACAGATACGCAGTATTTT	CAWSVLSVSTDTQYF
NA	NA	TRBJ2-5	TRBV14	TGTGCCAGCAGCCAGAGTAGGAGTTTCGAGACCCAGTACTTC	CASSQSRSFETQYF
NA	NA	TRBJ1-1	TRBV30	TGTGCCTGGAGTGTACTTGGTGGGGGGTTTAACACTGAAGCTTTCTTT	CAWSVLGGGFNTEAFF
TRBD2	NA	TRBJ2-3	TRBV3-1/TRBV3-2	TGTGCCAGCAGCCAAGATTTAACTAGCGGGAAAGATACGCAGTATTTT	CASSQDLTSGKDTQYF
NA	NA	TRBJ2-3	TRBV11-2	TGTGCCAGCAGCTTACTGGCAGGTCCTAGCACAGATACGCAGTATTTT	CASSLLAGPSTDTQYF
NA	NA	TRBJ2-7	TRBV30	TGTGCCTGGGGCGGGTCGGCTTACGAGCAGTACTTC	CAWGGSAYEQYF
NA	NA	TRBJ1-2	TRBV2	TGTGCCAGCAGGGGAGGGGACCTGGAGGGCTACACCTTC	CASRGGDLEGYTF
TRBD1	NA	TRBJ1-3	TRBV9	TGTGCCAGCAGCGTAGGGGGACAGGTCTCTGGAAACACCATATATTTT	CASSVGGQVSGNTIYF
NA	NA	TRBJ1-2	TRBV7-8	TGTGCCAGCAGCTTATCAGGTAGCTATGGCTACACCTTC	CASSLSGSYGYTF
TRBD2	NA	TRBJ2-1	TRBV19	TGTGCCAGTAGTATAGTTAGCGGGACCTTCTCCTACAATGAGCAGTTCTTC	CASSIVSGTFSYNEQFF